These T cell receptor beta chains were read from a single sample in a study of T cell changes during pregnancy in multiple sclerosis. Sequenced by immunoSEQ multiplex PCR; TCRdb stores in-frame clones only, minus some. Of around 28,000 clones listed, approximately 91% were seen once; the top ten hold roughly 0.5%. The sample was CD4+ T cells from peripheral blood mononuclear cells, taken in the first trimester of pregnancy. These receptors all stem from a female donor in good health, enrolled as a control in a pregnancy study. The CDR3 runs from the conserved cysteine through the conserved F or W. A D gene is named only where the DNA matches it firmly. Only some rows state a clone size, as once, few, many or a class for expanded clones.

d_gene | j_gene | v_gene | abundance | CDR3nt | CDR3aa
TRBD1 | TRBJ2-3 | TRBV5-6 | - | TGTGCCAGCATCCCGACAGGGGCCAAGGCAGATACGCAGTATTTT | CASIPTGAKADTQYF
- | TRBJ2-7 | TRBV6-4 | - | TGTGCCAGCAGTGAGTCAGGGGTAGGTCCGTACGAGCAGTACTTC | CASSESGVGPYEQYF
- | TRBJ1-2 | TRBV30 | - | TGTGCCTGGAGTGTAGACAGTAACTATGGCTACACCTTC | CAWSVDSNYGYTF
TRBD1 | TRBJ1-5 | TRBV5-5 | - | TGTGCCAGCAGCTGGGACAGCAGCAATCAGCCCCAGCATTTT | CASSWDSSNQPQHF
TRBD1 | TRBJ2-2 | TRBV27 | - | TGTGCCAGCAGTTTAGAAGGGGGCGCTGCCGGGGAGCTGTTTTTT | CASSLEGGAAGELFF
TRBD1 | TRBJ1-2 | TRBV5-1 | - | TGCGCCAGCAGCGGTGGGACAGCTAACTATGGCTACACCTTC | CASSGGTANYGYTF
TRBD1 | TRBJ1-3 | TRBV18 | - | TGTGCCAGCTCAACCCTACAGGGGGCAGACTACGATACGGGTGGAAACACCATATATTTT | CASSTLQGADYDTGGNTIYF
- | TRBJ1-2 | TRBV28 | - | TGTGCCAGCAGCCGGACAGAGAACTATGGCTACACCTTC | CASSRTENYGYTF
TRBD2 | TRBJ2-3 | TRBV7-9 | - | TGTGCCAGCAGCCTGGGGACTAGCGGGGGGTCGGATACGCAGTATTTT | CASSLGTSGGSDTQYF
- | TRBJ1-2 | TRBV6-6 | once | TGTGCCAGCAGGCAGGGGCTTGGCAACTATGGCTACACCTTC | CASRQGLGNYGYTF
- | TRBJ2-3 | TRBV6-6 | - | TGTGCCAGCAGTTACGGCGGCTATACGCAGTATTTT | CASSYGGYTQYF
TRBD1 | TRBJ2-1 | TRBV7-3 | - | TGTGCCAGCAGCTTAAGAGGAGGCCAGGGGGATGAGCAGTTCTTC | CASSLRGGQGDEQFF
- | TRBJ1-1 | TRBV19 | - | TGTGCCAGTAGTATACGGGGGAACACTGAAGCTTTCTTT | CASSIRGNTEAFF
- | TRBJ1-1 | TRBV5-1 | - | TGCGCCAGCAGCTTGGCCCCTTTATCCGGGAACACTGAAGCTTTCTTT | CASSLAPLSGNTEAFF
- | TRBJ1-1 | TRBV29-1 | few | TGCAGCGTTGCCGGTACGGGGAGCACTGAAGCTTTCTTT | CSVAGTGSTEAFF
- | TRBJ2-1 | TRBV2 | - | TGTGCCAGCAGCAGACTCGGCTACAATGAGCAGTTCTTC | CASSRLGYNEQFF
- | TRBJ1-2 | TRBV4-1 | - | TGCGCCAGCAGCCAACAGGGTAACTATGGCTACACCTTC | CASSQQGNYGYTF
- | TRBJ2-3 | TRBV28 | - | TGTGCCAGCAGTTTGGCGGGGGATACGCAGTATTTT | CASSLAGDTQYF
TRBD2 | TRBJ2-3 | TRBV2 | - | TGTGCCAGCAGGGGGGGGACCTCGGAGGGAGATACGCAGTATTTT | CASRGGTSEGDTQYF
- | TRBJ2-1 | TRBV7-9 | - | TGTGCCAGCAGCCCTACGATGGGGGGTTACAATGAGCAGTTCTTC | CASSPTMGGYNEQFF
- | TRBJ2-3 | TRBV7-2 | - | TGTGCCAGCGGCTATGGTGGGCCCCCAGATACGCAGTATTTT | CASGYGGPPDTQYF
- | TRBJ2-2 | TRBV28 | - | TGTGCCACCAACAAGAACACCGGGGAGCTGTTTTTT | CATNKNTGELFF
- | TRBJ2-1 | TRBV18 | - | TGTGCCAGCTCACCAGTAGGCCAGGGAGGATCTAATGAGCAGTTCTTC | CASSPVGQGGSNEQFF
- | TRBJ2-7 | TRBV2 | - | TGTGCCAGCAGGGAGGGTGTTTACGAGCAGTACTTC | CASREGVYEQYF
- | TRBJ2-1 | TRBV7-8 | - | TGTGCCAGCAGCTTCGTCCAGGGGAGCTCCTACAATGAGCAGTTCTTC | CASSFVQGSSYNEQFF
TRBD1 | TRBJ2-5 | TRBV6-4 | - | TGTGCCAGCAGTGACCTCCGGGACAGAGGAATCATCAACCGGTCCCCCCAGTACTTC | CASSDLRDRGIINRSPQYF
- | TRBJ2-2 | TRBV19 | - | TGTGCCAGTAAAAGACAGGTCTCGGCCGGGGAGCTGTTTTTT | CASKRQVSAGELFF
- | TRBJ1-3 | TRBV7-2 | once | TGTGCCAGCAGAACGGGGGTACTTGGAAACACCATATATTTT | CASRTGVLGNTIYF
TRBD2 | TRBJ2-7 | TRBV6-5 | - | TGTGCCAGCAGTTACTCCCGTCGGGGGGGATCCGAGCAGTACTTC | CASSYSRRGGSEQYF